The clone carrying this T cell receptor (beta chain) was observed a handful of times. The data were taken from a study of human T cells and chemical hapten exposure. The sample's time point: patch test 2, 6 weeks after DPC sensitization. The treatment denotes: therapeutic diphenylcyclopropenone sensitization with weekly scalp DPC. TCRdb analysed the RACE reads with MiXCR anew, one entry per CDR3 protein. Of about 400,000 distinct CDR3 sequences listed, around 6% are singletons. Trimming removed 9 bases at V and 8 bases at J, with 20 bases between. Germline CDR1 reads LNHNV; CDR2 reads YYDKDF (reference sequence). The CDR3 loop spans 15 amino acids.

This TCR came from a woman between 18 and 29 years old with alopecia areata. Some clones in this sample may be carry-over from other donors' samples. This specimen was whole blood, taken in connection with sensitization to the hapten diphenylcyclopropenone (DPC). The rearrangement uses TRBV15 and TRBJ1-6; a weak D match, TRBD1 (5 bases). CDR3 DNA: TGTGCCACTGAAAGATCCCCCGACAGTCATTCACCCCTCCACTTT. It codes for CATERSPDSHSPLHF.